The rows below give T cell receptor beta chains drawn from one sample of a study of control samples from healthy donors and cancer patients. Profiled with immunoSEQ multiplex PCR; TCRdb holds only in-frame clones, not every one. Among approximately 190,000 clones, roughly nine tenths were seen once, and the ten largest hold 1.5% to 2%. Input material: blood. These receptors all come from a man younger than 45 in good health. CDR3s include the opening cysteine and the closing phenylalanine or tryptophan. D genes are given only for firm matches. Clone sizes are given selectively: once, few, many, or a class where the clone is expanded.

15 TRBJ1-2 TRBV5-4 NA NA CASSLEGLTASGYTF TGTGCCAGCAGCTTGGAAGGACTCACCGCGTCAGGCTACACCTTC
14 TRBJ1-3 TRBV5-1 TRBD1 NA CASSKGQAGNTIYF TGCGCCAGCAGCAAGGGACAGGCTGGAAACACCATATATTTT
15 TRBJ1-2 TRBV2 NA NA CASSAERPGGGGYTF TGTGCCAGCAGTGCAGAGAGACCGGGAGGAGGAGGCTACACCTTC
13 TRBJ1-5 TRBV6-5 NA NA CASSYGGGQPQHF TGTGCCAGCAGTTATGGGGGCGGTCAGCCCCAGCATTTT
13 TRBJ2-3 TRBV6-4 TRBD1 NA CASSGQGTDTQYF TGTGCCAGCAGTGGACAGGGTACAGATACGCAGTATTTT
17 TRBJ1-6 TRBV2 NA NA CASGDILRRSYNSPLHF TGTGCCAGCGGAGACATCCTTCGTCGCTCCTATAATTCACCCCTCCACTTT
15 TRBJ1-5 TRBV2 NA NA CASSDWGLANQPQHF TGTGCCAGCAGTGATTGGGGGCTCGCAAATCAGCCCCAGCATTTT
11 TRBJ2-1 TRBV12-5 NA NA CASANYNEQFF TGTGCTAGTGCGAATTACAATGAGCAGTTCTTC
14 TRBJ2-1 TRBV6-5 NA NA CASSMNSPGNEQFF TGTGCCAGCAGCATGAACTCCCCCGGCAATGAGCAGTTCTTC
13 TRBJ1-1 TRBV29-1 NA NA CSARREIDTEAFF TGCAGCGCCCGGAGGGAGATTGACACTGAAGCTTTCTTT
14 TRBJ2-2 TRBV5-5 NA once CASSLGGVTGELFF TGTGCCAGCAGCTTGGGGGGAGTTACCGGGGAGCTGTTTTTT
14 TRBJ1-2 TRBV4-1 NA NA CASSQVGQYYGYTF TGCGCCAGCAGCCAAGTCGGACAGTACTATGGCTACACCTTC
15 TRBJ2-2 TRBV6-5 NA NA CASSSDRSGTGELFF TGTGCCAGCAGTAGCGACAGGAGTGGCACCGGGGAGCTGTTTTTT